The entry below describes one T cell receptor beta chain. Its antigen is currently unknown. Selected positively for CCR7 and CD45RO-negative, naive CD8 cells excluded terminally differentiated effector memory CD45RA+ cells. Everyone who donated was a Caucasian adult who lived in Nashville, Tennessee. These data belong to a study of shared clonotypes between healthy human individuals. Execution of the assay was at deep level. Authors' analysis steps: Quality scores were absent from the junction-only immunoSEQ sequences, so filtering differed. TCRdb keeps only in-frame clones here, not all; method: immunoSEQ multiplex PCR. The V and J calls and clone size are taken from that table; D and trimming were inferred from the DNA. The repertoire holds millions of clones, with about 95% as singletons. The CDR3 runs 15 residues. V trimming: 5 bases; J trimming: 5 bases; junction bases outside the gene matches: 4. The germline gives CDR1 MNHEY, CDR2 SMNVEV (reference sequence).

Study-wide results and limits: Collection of samples was limited to blood; tissue repertoires likely differ.

The V call is TRBV27, the J call TRBJ2-6, with 9 nucleotides matching TRBD1. The clonotype was recovered from a man younger than 35 in good health. The sample was naive CD8+ T cells sorted from blood. The CDR3 protein is CASSSDRGWANVLTF. CDR3 nucleotide sequence: TGTGCCAGCAGTAGCGACAGGGGGTGGGCCAACGTCCTGACTTTC.